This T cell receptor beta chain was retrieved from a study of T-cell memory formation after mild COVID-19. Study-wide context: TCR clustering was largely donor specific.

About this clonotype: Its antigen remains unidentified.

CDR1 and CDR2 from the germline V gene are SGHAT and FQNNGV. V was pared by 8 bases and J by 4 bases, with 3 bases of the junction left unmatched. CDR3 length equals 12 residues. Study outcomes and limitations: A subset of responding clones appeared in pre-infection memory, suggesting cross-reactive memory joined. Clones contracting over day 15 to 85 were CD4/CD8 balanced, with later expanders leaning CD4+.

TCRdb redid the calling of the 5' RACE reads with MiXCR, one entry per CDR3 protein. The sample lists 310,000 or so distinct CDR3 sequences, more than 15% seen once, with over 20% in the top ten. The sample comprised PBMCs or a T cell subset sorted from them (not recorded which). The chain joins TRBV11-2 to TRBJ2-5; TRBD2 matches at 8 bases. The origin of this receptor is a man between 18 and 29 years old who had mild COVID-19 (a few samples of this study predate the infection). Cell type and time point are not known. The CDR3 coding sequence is TGTGCCAGCGATCGGGGGGGAGAGACCCAGTACTTC. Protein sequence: CASDRGGETQYF.